The clone carrying this T cell receptor beta chain showed up just a few times. In the original workflow: The authors estimated nucleated cell counts from reference gene primer amplification. Generated by immunoSEQ multiplex PCR, the TCRdb table keeps only in-frame clones and is missing some. V, J and clone size were drawn from that table, and D and trimming were deduced from the DNA. The table lists about 27,000 clones, around four fifths of them singletons. V was pared by 4 bases and J by 12 bases, with 5 bases of the junction left unmatched. The CDR3 is made up of 12 amino acids. CDR1 is SGDLS, CDR2 YYNGEE, per germline. This sample was included in a study of blood T cell repertoires in COVID-19. The overall study: Samples of COVID-19 (acute and convalescent) were obtained from the United States, Italy and Spain.

This sequence originates from a man aged 65 to 85 with acute or convalescent COVID-19. The V and J genes are TRBV9 and TRBJ1-4, with 8 bases lining up with TRBD1. The sample comprised peripheral blood. CDR3 DNA: TGTGCCAGCAGCACCGGGACAGGCCAACTGTTTTTT. This gives the protein CASSTGTGQLFF. The whole variable domain, filled in from reference TRBV9 and TRBJ1-4, reads DSGVTQTPKHLITATGQRVTLRCSPRSGDLSVYWYQQSLDQGLQFLIQYYNGEERAKGNILERFSAQQFPDLHSELNLSSLELGDSALYFCASSTGTGQLFFGSGTQLSVL.